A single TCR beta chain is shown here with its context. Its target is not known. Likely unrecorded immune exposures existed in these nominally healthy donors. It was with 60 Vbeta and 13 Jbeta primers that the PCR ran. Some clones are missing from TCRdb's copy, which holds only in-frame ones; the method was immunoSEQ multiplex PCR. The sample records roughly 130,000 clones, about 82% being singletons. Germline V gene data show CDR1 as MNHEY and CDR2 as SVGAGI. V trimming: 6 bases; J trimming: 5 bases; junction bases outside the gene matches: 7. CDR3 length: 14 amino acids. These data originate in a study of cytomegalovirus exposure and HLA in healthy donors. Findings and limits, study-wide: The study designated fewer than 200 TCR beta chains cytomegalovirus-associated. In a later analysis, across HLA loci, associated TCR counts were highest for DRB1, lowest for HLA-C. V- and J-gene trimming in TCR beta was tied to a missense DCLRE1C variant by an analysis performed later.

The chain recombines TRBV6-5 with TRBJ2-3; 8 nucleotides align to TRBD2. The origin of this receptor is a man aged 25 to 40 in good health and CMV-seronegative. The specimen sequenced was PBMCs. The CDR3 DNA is TGTGCCAGCAGGCCTGCTAGCGGGTTAGATACGCAGTATTTT. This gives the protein CASRPASGLDTQYF.